Given below is one T cell receptor beta chain in context. The target of this receptor is not known. No much larger clone exists at a distance of one base, and base qualities are not known. The data were obtained in a study of neoadjuvant anti-PD-1 for oral cavity cancer (dated by TCRdb to the early 2020s). Study-level background: Three to four biweekly doses of nivolumab at 3 mg/kg were mostly administered to patients before curative-intent surgical resection. Patients without progression received a fourth nivolumab dose around day 43 and underwent definitive surgical resection on days 50-56. Patients with complete response, partial response or stable disease by RECIST 1.1 were defined as responders, whereas patients with progression were defined as non-responders. There were more than 10 patients in the parent correlative cohort, and the response rate was approximately 36%. Points the paper makes about the study in general: Greater tumor shrinkage was correlated with larger post-treatment sizes of preexisting intratumoral clones, suggesting that expansion of preexisting clones contributed to response. Higher pretreatment blood TCRbeta clonality and lower post-treatment tumor TCRbeta clonality were correlated with higher pretreatment blood Treg/Th17 ratios. Only three patients per response group were included in the TCR analyses, and larger cohorts for validation were called for by the authors.

Tumor libraries used mostly about 4.8 ug of input genomic DNA for survey sequencing, with two replicates per sample. TCRbeta libraries were prepared with the immunoSEQ hsTCRbeta kit according to the manufacturer's instructions. Sequencing of the completed libraries took place using an Illumina NovaSeq 6000 S4 flow cell after they had been pooled to roughly 3.2 nM. On the study's bioinformatics: The immunoSEQ Analyzer handled quality control and preprocessing of the raw data. The analysis was limited to productive rearrangements, and each clonotype was defined by a unique CDR3 amino acid sequence. Repertoire clonality was estimated as the Gini-Simpson index, computed with the R package tcR. Gini indices were compared with Student's t test, and associations with tumor size change were assessed by Pearson correlation. TCRdb stores this immuneACCESS table with in-frame sequences only. Part of the clones is absent; in the studies checked, under half of the shortfall reflects unresolved V genes, and no reason is known for the rest. V, J and clone size derive from that table, while D and trimming were established from the DNA sequence. The sample table records over 8,500 clones; about 66% of these occur just once. Clones ranked in the top ten supply roughly 8.3% of the sample.

The label giving this sample's time point can be read as: before neoadjuvant nivolumab. None of the patients had received prior systemic or radiation treatment, and all were newly diagnosed with stage II-IVA oral cavity squamous cell carcinoma. The cohort was made up of patients with locally advanced, HPV-negative oral cavity squamous cell carcinoma. Samples came from a longitudinal correlative study of a single-arm phase II trial of neoadjuvant nivolumab in oral cavity squamous cell carcinoma. Subject-matched pre- and post-treatment PBMCs and tumors from three responders and three non-responders were subjected to genomic DNA-based TCRbeta sequencing. The Maxwell RSC DNA from Tissue kit was used to isolate genomic DNA from tumor tissue. V and J are trimmed by 4 bases and 6 bases, and the gene matches miss 6 bases of the junction. CDR1 and CDR2 are drawn from the germline V gene: SGHDT, YYEEEE. The CDR3 runs 13 residues from the cysteine to the phenylalanine. The sequence is cut down to CDR3 DNA, 39 bases in frame from base 1.

The sequenced sample was tumor tissue, obtained before nivolumab (anti-PD-1) treatment. The clonotype was recovered from a person aged 35-79 years with oral cavity squamous cell carcinoma. Recombination connected TRBV5-6 to TRBJ1-1; 7 central nucleotides agree with TRBD1. The DNA is TGTGCCAGCAGCAAAGGGACAGAACCTGAAGCTTTCTTT. The translation is CASSKGTEPEAFF.